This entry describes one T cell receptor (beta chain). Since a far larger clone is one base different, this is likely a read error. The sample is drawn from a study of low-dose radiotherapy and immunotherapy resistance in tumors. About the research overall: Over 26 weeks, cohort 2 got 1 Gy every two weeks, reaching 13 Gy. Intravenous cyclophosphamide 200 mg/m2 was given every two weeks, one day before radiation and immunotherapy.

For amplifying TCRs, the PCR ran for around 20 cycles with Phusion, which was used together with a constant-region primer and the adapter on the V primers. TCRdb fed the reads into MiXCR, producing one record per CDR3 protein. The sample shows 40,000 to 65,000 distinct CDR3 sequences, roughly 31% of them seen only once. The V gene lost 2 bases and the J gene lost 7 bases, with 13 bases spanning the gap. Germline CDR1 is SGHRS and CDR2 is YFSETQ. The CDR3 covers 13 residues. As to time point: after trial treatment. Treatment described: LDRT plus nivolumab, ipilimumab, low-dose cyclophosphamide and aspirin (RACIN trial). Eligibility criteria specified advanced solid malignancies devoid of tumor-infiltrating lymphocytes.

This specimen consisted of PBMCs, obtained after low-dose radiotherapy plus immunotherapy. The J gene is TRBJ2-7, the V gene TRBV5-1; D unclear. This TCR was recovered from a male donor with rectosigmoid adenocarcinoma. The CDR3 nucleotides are TGCGCCAGCAGCTTCAACTCCTACAATGAGCAGTACTTC. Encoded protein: CASSFNSYNEQYF. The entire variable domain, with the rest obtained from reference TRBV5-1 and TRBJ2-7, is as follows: KAGVTQTPRYLIKTRGQQVTLSCSPISGHRSVSWYQQTPGQGLQFLFEYFSETQRNKGNFPGRFSGRQFSNSRSEMNVSTLELGDSALYLCASSFNSYNEQYFGPGTRLTVT.